Following are 17 T cell receptor beta chains from one sample sequenced in a study of Graves' ophthalmopathy and Graves' hyperthyroidism (dated by TCRdb to between 2017 and 2018). These reads were obtained on an Illumina HiSeq 2000. For repertoire sequencing, the TCR beta CDR3 regions were amplified from RNA transcripts. The first round was an RT-PCR using HTBI primers with the Qiagen OneStep RT-PCR kit, and this first round was followed by a second-round multiplex PCR, then size selection and purification. TCRdb itself trimmed the public reads at Q25 with fastp, ran MiXCR and retained productive beta chains. Each CDR3 protein gets just one entry, which takes the most common genes and DNA from the rows behind it. This sample lists 650,000 to 900,000 distinct CDR3 sequences; about 44% were detected once. Of the sample, 40% to 45% is held by the ten largest clones. Source material: peripheral blood. These receptor sequences come from an adult man with Graves' ophthalmopathy.

This clonotype was detected ten times or more. The rearrangement joins TRBV15 to TRBJ2-7; D is possibly TRBD1 or TRBD2 (7 bases each). The CDR3 consists of 15 residues. With 4 bases removed from V and 6 bases from J, the gap between germline ends came to 19 bases. Germline V CDR1 and CDR2: LNHNV, YYDKDF (reference sequence). CDR3 sequence reads: CATSTRLAGGPEQYF. The CDR3 coding sequence is TGTGCCACCAGCACCAGACTAGCAGGGGGACCCGAGCAGTACTTC.

This clonotype was observed at least ten times. This sequence joins TRBV7-2 and TRBJ1-2; 8 nucleotides match TRBD1. Unmatched junction bases numbered 12, after V lost 5 bases and J lost 4 bases. Looked up from germline, CDR1 is SGHTA and CDR2 is FQGNSA. This CDR3 region has 16 residues. CDR3 loop: CASSRPGQGGAYGYTF. The CDR3 DNA sequence: TGTGCCAGCAGCCGCCCCGGACAGGGAGGGGCCTATGGCTACACCTTC.

V is TRBV12-3 or TRBV12-4 and J is TRBJ2-5; 11 bases map to TRBD1. V lost 4 bases to trimming and J lost 4 bases; unmatched junction nucleotides: 5. The CDR3 covers 15 residues. The CDR3 DNA reads as TGTGCCAGCAGTTCGGACAGGGGGCTGGGAGAGACCCAGTACTTC. This gives the protein CASSSDRGLGETQYF.

Of note for this clonotype: A read error may account for a junction end that differs from germline. J is TRBJ2-6 and V is TRBV7-8; D unresolved. Germline V gene lookup returns CDR1 SGHVS and CDR2 FQNEAQ. The CDR3 length is 14 residues. The CDR3 region is CASSLRATVVTEAF. The CDR3 coding sequence is TGTGCCAGCAGCTTACGGGCCACGGTGGTCACTGAAGCTTTC.

CDR3 region: CASSLGLARIRGTDTQYF. DNA for the CDR3: TGTGCCAGCAGCTTAGGGCTAGCGAGAATCCGCGGCACAGATACGCAGTATTTT. The chain is built from TRBV25-1 and TRBJ2-3; a possible D gene is TRBD2 (6 bases). Germline-derived CDR1 and CDR2 are MGHDK and SYGVNS. Trimming took off 6 bases at V and 1 base at J, with 23 bases between the two ends. The CDR3 has 18 residues.

The CDR3 sequence is CGSGRSNQPQHF. The CDR3 DNA is TGCGGTTCCGGGAGGAGCAATCAGCCCCAGCATTTT. The chain couples TRBV20-1 to TRBJ1-5; D is ambiguous. Germline values: CDR1 DFQATT, CDR2 SNEGSKA (reference sequence). This CDR3 is 12 amino acids long.

This clonotype was recorded many times. The chain combines TRBV2 with TRBJ1-5, with D tentatively TRBD1 (5 bases). V dropped 6 bases and J dropped 6 bases, with 15 bases sitting between them. CDR1 SNHLY and CDR2 FYNNEI come from the germline V gene. The CDR3 length is 14 residues. CDR3: CASRTLGDPQPQHF. As DNA, the CDR3 is TGTGCCAGCAGGACTTTAGGGGACCCTCAGCCCCAGCATTTT.

This clonotype was recorded many times. V usage is TRBV7-9 and J usage is TRBJ2-7, with TRBD1 matching over 9 bases. This CDR3 region has 15 residues. Trimming removed 4 bases from V and 6 bases from J; junction bases left unmatched: 10. Germline V lookup: CDR1 SEHNR, CDR2 FQNEAQ (reference sequence). The CDR3 sequence is CASSYLDRGVGEQYF. In DNA form, the CDR3 reads TGTGCCAGCAGCTACCTGGACAGGGGAGTGGGCGAGCAGTACTTC.

This clonotype was detected many times. This chain links TRBV9 with TRBJ1-1, with 8 bases aligning to TRBD1. V was clipped by 3 bases and J by 1 base; unmatched bases: 5. CDR1 is SGDLS, CDR2 YYNGEE, per germline. The CDR3 has 15 amino acids. The CDR3 reads CASSASDRGNTEAFF. The CDR3 DNA is TGTGCCAGCAGCGCGAGCGACAGGGGGAACACTGAAGCTTTCTTT.

The V gene is TRBV7-2, the J gene TRBJ2-5, with 7 bases that match TRBD2. The CDR3 has 19 residues. Germline V gene data show CDR1 as SGHTA and CDR2 as FQGNSA. The junction had 22 bases not matched to a gene; V was cut back by 5 bases and J by 4 bases. Written as DNA, the CDR3 is TGTGCCAGCAGCCCCCGGGGGATAGGCGGGAGCGGGTTGAGAGAGACCCAGTACTTC. It translates to CASSPRGIGGSGLRETQYF.

This clonotype was recorded a few times. This sequence joins TRBV5-8 and TRBJ2-5, with no clear D. This CDR3 has 13 residues. V dropped 0 bases and J dropped 7 bases, with 10 bases sitting between them. Looked up from germline, CDR1 is SGHTS and CDR2 is YDEGEE. This CDR3 is CASSLERFGTQYF. DNA for the CDR3: TGTGCCAGCAGCTTGGAAAGGTTCGGGACCCAGTACTTC.

This clonotype was seen at least ten times. At one boundary the junction diverges from the germline segment, which might be a read error. In DNA, the CDR3 is TGCGCCAGCAGCTTGCCGAGCTCCTACGAGCAGTACTTC. Translated, it gives CASSLPSSYEQYF. The chain joins TRBV7-9 to TRBJ2-7; D remains ambiguous. The CDR3 is 13 amino acids. The germline CDR1 and CDR2 sequences are SEHNR and FQNEAQ (reference sequence).

This chain links TRBV25-1 with TRBJ1-1; D call uncertain. Per the germline V gene, CDR1 is MGHDK and CDR2 is SYGVNS. Trimming removed 8 bases at V and 4 bases at J, with 14 bases between. This CDR3 contains 13 residues. Here the CDR3 DNA reads TGTGCCAGCCTTACTCGAGGCTCCACTGAAGCTTTCTTT. This gives the protein CASLTRGSTEAFF.

This clonotype has a count of ten or more. This chain joins TRBV29-1 and TRBJ1-2; the D gene is possibly TRBD1 (6 bases). Germline V gives CDR1 SQVTM, CDR2 ANQGSEA. The CDR3 totals 11 residues. The germline V and J ends were trimmed by 4 bases and 8 bases, with 11 bases remaining between them. CDR3 in amino acids: CSVVGGEGYTF. The DNA for the CDR3 is TGCAGCGTTGTAGGGGGGGAAGGCTACACCTTC. Full variable domain (remainder filled in from reference TRBV29-1 and TRBJ1-2): SAVISQKPSRDICQRGTSLTIQCQVDSQVTMMFWYRQQPGQSLTLIATANQGSEATYESGFVIDKFPISRPNLTFSTLTVSNMSPEDSSIYLCSVVGGEGYTFGSGTRLTVV.

This chain connects TRBV11-2 to TRBJ2-2; possibly TRBD1 or TRBD2 for D (6 bases each). This CDR3 contains 18 residues. The V end lost 0 bases, the J end lost 1 base, and 15 bases lay between the germline ends. The V gene's germline CDR1 is SGHAT and CDR2 FQNNGV. The CDR3, as DNA: TGTGCCAGCAGCTTAGAGCCGGGGGCAATCAAGAACACCGGGGAGCTGTTTTTT. As protein: CASSLEPGAIKNTGELFF.

This rearrangement joins TRBV2 to TRBJ1-5, with D tentatively TRBD1 (5 bases). Germline V gene lookup returns CDR1 SNHLY and CDR2 FYNNEI. Trimming removed 0 bases from V and 4 bases from J, with 10 bases in between. The CDR3 has 15 amino acids. Here the CDR3 reads CASSEAGTANQPQHF. Here the CDR3 DNA reads TGTGCCAGCAGTGAAGCCGGGACCGCGAATCAGCCCCAGCATTTT.

About this clonotype itself: Lacking the conserved final phenylalanine or tryptophan, this CDR3 likely reflects a read error. The rearrangement joins TRBV20-1 to TRBJ2-5; 8 bases map to TRBD2. V was pared by 6 bases and J by 2 bases, with 2 bases of the junction left unmatched. This CDR3 comprises 12 residues. CDR1 is DFQATT, CDR2 SNEGSKA, per germline (reference sequence). DNA for the CDR3: TGCAGTGCCGCTAGCGGGCAAGAGACCCAGTACCTC. It is translated as CSAASGQETQYL.